This TCR beta chain was profiled in a study of OX40 agonist ivuxolimab in advanced cancers. Study-level points and caveats: Patients with a partial response at 0.1-3.0 mg/kg had among the lowest clonal expansion.

Germline V lookup: CDR1 SGHVS, CDR2 FQNEAQ. The CDR3 length is 15 residues. Trimming pared 5 bases from V and 8 bases from J, leaving 21 bases between. Assay used: immunoSEQ multiplex PCR; TCRdb lists only in-frame clones, some missing. Here the sample spans about 83,000 clones, 91% being singletons. Remarks on this clone: Its target is unknown.

Sequenced material: CD4+ or CD8+ T cells sorted from blood, taken in a trial of the OX40 agonist ivuxolimab. The clonotype was recovered from an adult with an advanced solid tumor such as melanoma, head and neck, liver or kidney cancer. The J gene is TRBJ1-2, the V gene TRBV7-8; D unresolved. The CDR3 DNA follows: TGTGCCAGCAGCCCCCGGGCTCCCTCCATGGGAGGCTACACCTTC. This codes for CASSPRAPSMGGYTF.